The present T cell receptor beta chain was sequenced within a study of blood T cell repertoires in COVID-19 (dated by TCRdb to the early 2020s). General notes on the study: Samples covering the acute and convalescent phases of COVID-19 were provided by collaborators in the United States, Italy and Spain. The material from the prospective study consisted of cDNA or gDNA derived from T cells, B-cell-depleted T cells, or PBMCs. Subjects who had been exposed to COVID-19, were actively infected with it, or had recovered from it provided the deeply sampled blood TCRbeta repertoires that made up the dataset. The repertoires were released in a freely available public database intended as a resource for research on the immune response to SARS-CoV-2. The samples were drawn from two sources: the first 160 participants of the ongoing ImmuneRACE study, and 950 to 1,500 subjects contributed by 6 global collaborators. The sample metadata nearly always contained a de-identified subject ID, COVID-19 status, age in years and sex. Where available, HLA class I and class II types were taken from metadata supplied by the sample provider and were not determined by assay-based typing.

TCRbeta CDR3 regions were amplified from genomic DNA using the immunoSEQ Assay, a bias-controlled multiplex PCR. Per the original workflow: Nucleated cell counts per sample were estimated from amplification of reference gene primers within the assay. Sequence reads were collapsed and filtered to measure the absolute abundance of every unique TCRbeta CDR3 rearrangement. For each sample, productive Simpson clonality was calculated as the square root of Simpson's diversity index across productive rearrangements. The table comes from immuneACCESS by way of TCRdb, which keeps in-frame sequences with V and J called. Part of the clones is missing from these tables; in studies checked, under half for an unresolved V gene and the rest for unknown reasons. For V, J and clone size, that table is used; D and trimming come from the DNA. The sample yields about 260,000 clones; about nine tenths were counted once. Clones ranked in the top ten supply about 10% of the sample.

Another Seattle source contributed samples from volunteer blood donors who had recovered from COVID-19. Collaborating institutions collected whole blood in K2EDTA tubes following their own protocols. For TCRbeta analysis, collaborator samples were shipped as frozen whole blood, as isolated PBMCs, or as DNA extracted from either sample type. General findings and caveats noted by the study authors: How much clinical and demographic metadata was included differed by source and by participant, and the metadata was provided uncurated.

The CDR3 contains 11 residues, cysteine and phenylalanine counted. Of all the DNA, just the CDR3 is kept, 33 bases in frame from base 1. The germline V gene yields SNHLY for CDR1 and FYNNEI for CDR2. V is reduced by 7 bases and J by 7 bases, leaving a spacing of 8 bases between them. As concerns this clone: Which antigen it targets is not known. No base quality information exists; no much larger clone differs at one position.

This clonotype was obtained from a man in his forties who had recovered from COVID-19. Sequenced: peripheral blood. This chain joins TRBV2 to TRBJ2-1; the D segment could be TRBD2, given 5 matching bases. The nucleotides read TGTGCCAGCAACGGAGGTAATGAGCAGTTCTTC. This translates into CASNGGNEQFF.